Following are 27 T cell receptor beta chains from one sample sequenced in a study of cytomegalovirus exposure and HLA in healthy donors. Both 60 Vbeta primers and 13 Jbeta primers went into the PCR. Using immunoSEQ multiplex PCR, the repertoire was profiled, and TCRdb retains in-frame clones only, with some absent. This repertoire shows some 97,000 clones, 70% to 80% found once; its top ten account for 3.5% to 5%. Sequenced input: PBMCs. The origin of the receptors is a female donor in good health and CMV-seropositive.

This chain uses TRBV5-5 with TRBJ1-6; no firm D call. The V gene's germline CDR1 is SGHKS and CDR2 YYEKEE (reference sequence). CDR3 size: 15 residues. V was cut by 4 bases and J by 7 bases, with 15 bases left in between. CDR3 bases: TGTGCCAGCAGCCCGGCCAGCGGCCTGAATTCACCCCTCCACTTT. Encoded protein: CASSPASGLNSPLHF.

The rearrangement joins TRBV15 to TRBJ2-3; possible D gene TRBD1, 5 bases. CDR1 LNHNV and CDR2 YYDKDF come from the germline V gene (reference sequence). V shed 4 bases and J shed 0 bases, with 11 bases lying between them. The CDR3 totals 15 residues. The CDR3: CATSMVGASTDTQYF. CDR3 bases: TGTGCCACCAGCATGGTTGGGGCTAGCACAGATACGCAGTATTTT. Based on the CDR3 plus reference TRBV15 and TRBJ2-3, the full variable domain is DAMVIQNPRYQVTQFGKPVTLSCSQTLNHNVMYWYQQKSSQAPKLLFHYYDKDFNNEADTPDNFQSRRPNTSFCFLDIRSPGLGDTAMYLCATSMVGASTDTQYFGPGTRLTVL.

The chain links TRBV14 to TRBJ2-5; weak D call: TRBD2 (5 bases). The J call could be wrong; TRBJ2-7 is a better fit for the DNA end. CDR1 and CDR2 (germline): SGHDN, FVKESK. This CDR3 is 13 amino acids long. Written as DNA, the CDR3 is TGTGCCAGCAGGGAGGATAGCTCCTACGAGCAGTACTTC. Its protein product is CASREDSSYEQYF.

This clone has a handful of counts. The CDR3 is CASREGGRLNYEQYF. CDR3 DNA sequence: TGTGCCAGCAGAGAGGGGGGGCGACTGAACTACGAGCAGTACTTC. The chain couples TRBV7-7 to TRBJ2-7; maybe TRBD2 (7 bases). Trimming cost V 6 bases and J 3 bases, with 18 bases left between them. The germline gives CDR1 SSHAT, CDR2 FNYEAQ (reference sequence). The CDR3 runs 15 residues.

This sequence joins TRBV25-1 and TRBJ2-5; TRBD1 agrees at 7 bases. The junction had 8 bases not matched to a gene; V was cut back by 5 bases and J by 14 bases. This CDR3 is 11 amino acids long. Germline V lookup: CDR1 MGHDK, CDR2 SYGVNS. Here the CDR3 DNA reads TGTGCCAGCAGTCGACAGGGTGGGACCTACTTC. Translation gives CASSRQGGTYF.

Turning to this clone: One end of the junction does not line up with germline, which may come from a read error. The chain recombines TRBV7-9 with TRBJ1-2; TRBD1 is a possible D gene (5 bases). The V gene's germline CDR1 is SEHNR and CDR2 FQNEAQ (reference sequence). CDR3 size: 12 residues. The CDR3 nucleotides read TGTTCCAGCAGCCAGGAGGGGCCTGGCTACACCTTC. Its protein product is CSSSQEGPGYTF.

This rearrangement joins TRBV18 to TRBJ1-1; perhaps TRBD1 as D (5 bases). The CDR3 spans 14 residues. V was clipped by 5 bases and J by 5 bases, with 15 bases between them. Germline CDR1 is KGHSH and CDR2 is LQKENI. CDR3 region: CASSSQGWGTEAFF. Here the CDR3 DNA reads TGTGCCAGCTCATCTCAGGGTTGGGGAACTGAAGCTTTCTTT.

The rearrangement joins TRBV4-3 to TRBJ1-6; D is undetermined. V was cut by 0 bases and J by 12 bases, with 12 bases left in between. Germline CDR1 reads LGHNA; CDR2 reads YSLEER. The CDR3 totals 14 residues. The CDR3 DNA reads TGCGCCAGCAGCCAAGAACGAGTTAGTGGACCCCTCCACTTT. Encoded protein: CASSQERVSGPLHF.

V usage is TRBV6-5 and J usage is TRBJ2-5; tentatively, D is TRBD2 (5 bases). Per the germline V gene, CDR1 is MNHEY and CDR2 is SVGAGI. CDR3 length equals 13 residues. With 6 bases removed from V and 7 bases from J, the gap between germline ends came to 15 bases. The chain's CDR3 is CASSPNPGWTQYF. CDR3 DNA: TGTGCCAGCAGCCCTAACCCGGGGTGGACCCAGTACTTC.

In this sample, this clone turned up a few times. The CDR3 coding sequence is TGTGCCAGCAGCTTGAAGGGGGGACAGGGCAACGAGCAGTACTTC. Amino acid sequence: CASSLKGGQGNEQYF. The rearrangement joins TRBV7-9 to TRBJ2-7, with 9 bases aligning to TRBD1. The CDR3 extends over 15 amino acids. Per the germline V gene, CDR1 is SEHNR and CDR2 is FQNEAQ (reference sequence). J gave up 5 bases and V 3 bases, and 8 bases lay outside the gene matches.

The genes are TRBV29-1 and TRBJ2-1, with TRBD1 matching over 9 bases. V lost 1 base and J lost 7; bases outside the gene matches: 14. CDR3 length: 17 residues. Germline CDR1 and CDR2: SQVTM and ANQGSEA. The CDR3 is CSVEGGGGTGRQNEQFF. The DNA for the CDR3 is TGCAGCGTTGAAGGCGGGGGCGGGACAGGGAGACAGAATGAGCAGTTCTTC.

The chain joins TRBV5-8 to TRBJ2-1, with TRBD1 identical over 9 bases. Per the germline V gene, CDR1 is SGHTS and CDR2 is YDEGEE. V trimming: 6 bases; J trimming: 6 bases; junction bases outside the gene matches: 10. There are 15 residues in the CDR3. The DNA of the CDR3 is TGTGCCAGCACCCCTGGGACAGGGAACATCAATGAGCAGTTCTTC. Its protein is CASTPGTGNINEQFF.

This clone has at least ten counts. J is TRBJ2-7 and V is TRBV4-2, with D perhaps TRBD1 (6 bases). With 0 bases removed from V and 2 bases from J, the gap between germline ends came to 14 bases. The CDR3 spans 16 residues. Looked up from germline, CDR1 is LGHNA and CDR2 is YNFKEQ. The DNA for the CDR3 is TGTGCCAGCAGCCAAGAGGGGGCGCCCACAACCTACGAGCAGTACTTC. This sequence encodes CASSQEGAPTTYEQYF.

The CDR3 sequence: CAWSYSTNEKLFF. CDR3 in DNA: TGTGCCTGGAGTTACAGCACTAATGAAAAACTGTTTTTT. V usage is TRBV30 and J usage is TRBJ1-4; D gene ambiguous. This CDR3 spans 13 amino acids. Looked up from germline, CDR1 is GTSNPN and CDR2 is SVGIG (reference sequence). V was clipped by 2 bases and J by 2 bases, with 6 bases between them.

The chain couples TRBV4-1 to TRBJ1-1; possible D gene TRBD1, 5 bases. The V gene lost 1 base and the J gene lost 1 base, with 16 bases spanning the gap. Looked up from germline, CDR1 is MGHRA and CDR2 is YSYEKL. The CDR3 sequence is 17 residues long. The CDR3 protein is CASSQASGGGWNTEAFF. The CDR3 DNA is TGCGCCAGCAGCCAAGCCTCGGGCGGGGGATGGAACACTGAAGCTTTCTTT.

This clone was counted between two and nine times. The chain couples TRBV2 to TRBJ1-1, with D perhaps matching TRBD1 (6 bases). This CDR3 is built from 12 residues. Germline-derived CDR1 and CDR2 are SNHLY and FYNNEI. V lost 8 bases, J lost 3 bases, and 10 bases lay in between. The CDR3 loop is CASEGGDTEAFF. CDR3 DNA sequence: TGTGCCAGCGAGGGGGGGGACACTGAAGCTTTCTTT.

The V and J genes are TRBV9 and TRBJ2-7, with D unclear. The CDR3 has 13 amino acids. Trimming cost V 0 bases and J 2 bases, with 6 bases left between them. Germline CDR1 SGDLS, CDR2 YYNGEE. Here the CDR3 reads CASSVDPAYEQYF. CDR3 DNA sequence: TGTGCCAGCAGCGTAGACCCAGCCTACGAGCAGTACTTC.

The genes are TRBV5-4 and TRBJ1-6; 8 bases map to TRBD1. Germline V CDR1 and CDR2: SGHNT, YYREEE (reference sequence). V lost 5 bases, J lost 2 bases, and 3 bases stayed unmatched. The CDR3 has 15 amino acids. The CDR3 DNA follows: TGTGCCAGCAGTTTACAGGGGGCCTATAATTCACCCCTCCACTTT. It specifies CASSLQGAYNSPLHF.

The sample holds a few counts of this clone. The genes are TRBV2 and TRBJ1-5, with 9 bases identical to TRBD1. The germline CDR1 and CDR2 sequences are SNHLY and FYNNEI. The V gene end was trimmed by 6 bases and the J gene end by 6 bases; junction bases not matched to a gene: 3. The CDR3 consists of 13 residues. The CDR3 region has the DNA TGTGCCAGCAGAACAGGGGGCCCTCAGCCCCAGCATTTT. This encodes CASRTGGPQPQHF.

The chain links TRBV5-1 to TRBJ2-1, with TRBD1 matching over 7 bases. The V segment lost 0 bases and the J segment 5 bases; nucleotides outside the gene matches: 8. Germline loops: CDR1 SGHRS, CDR2 YFSETQ. The CDR3 sequence is 16 residues long. For the CDR3, the DNA is TGCGCCAGCAGCTTGGTTCCGGGACAGCAGAACAATGAGCAGTTCTTC. Its translation is CASSLVPGQQNNEQFF.

This clone showed up just a few times. The chain employs TRBV7-2 and TRBJ2-3; possible D gene TRBD1, 6 bases. V lost 0 bases to trimming and J lost 0 bases, with 7 bases between them. This CDR3 has 15 amino acids. CDR1 is SGHTA, CDR2 FQGNSA, per germline. The CDR3 DNA reads TGTGCCAGCAGCTTAGCGGGGGCGAGCACAGATACGCAGTATTTT. Translation gives CASSLAGASTDTQYF.

The genes are TRBV4-1 and TRBJ2-7, with 10 positions matching TRBD1. This CDR3 is built from 15 residues. J was trimmed by 1 base and V by 10 bases; bases with no gene match: 10. The germline CDR1 and CDR2 sequences are MGHRA and YSYEKL. The CDR3 sequence is CATAPGQGPSYEQYF. For the CDR3, the DNA is TGCGCCACTGCGCCGGGACAGGGGCCTTCCTACGAGCAGTACTTC.

The DNA of the CDR3 is TGCGCCAGCAGCTTGGAATTAAATGAAAAACTGTTTTTT. This gives the protein CASSLELNEKLFF. The chain recombines TRBV5-1 with TRBJ1-4; D not resolved. Germline V gene data show CDR1 as SGHRS and CDR2 as YFSETQ. This CDR3 contains 13 residues. Trimming removed 0 bases from V and 5 bases from J, with 5 bases in between.

The chain carries TRBV5-8 and TRBJ1-1; 9 nucleotides align to TRBD1. The CDR3 length is 14 residues. The V segment lost 1 base and the J segment 6 bases; nucleotides outside the gene matches: 4. The germline CDR1 and CDR2 sequences are SGHTS and YDEGEE. For the CDR3, the DNA is TGTGCCAGCAGCTTGAACAGGGGGCTTGCTGAAGCTTTCTTT. This codes for CASSLNRGLAEAFF.

In this sample, this clone turned up a few times. In DNA, the CDR3 is TGTGCCAGCAGCGCCGGACAGGGCGCAGATACGCAGTATTTT. It codes for CASSAGQGADTQYF. This chain links TRBV7-2 with TRBJ2-3; 8 bases are a match to TRBD1. The V gene's germline CDR1 is SGHTA and CDR2 FQGNSA. There are 14 residues in the CDR3. V gave up 5 bases and J gave up 4 bases; unmatched junction bases: 5.

The V gene is TRBV19, the J gene TRBJ1-5; D perhaps matches TRBD1 (5 bases). Per germline, CDR1 LNHDA and CDR2 SQIVND (reference sequence). This CDR3 has 16 amino acids. Between the trimmed V and J ends, which lost 4 bases and 2 bases, there was a span of 15 bases. As DNA, the CDR3 is TGTGCCAGTAGTAAACGGCAGGGCTGGGGCAATCAGCCCCAGCATTTT. Translated: CASSKRQGWGNQPQHF.

This clone has just a few counts. The rearrangement uses TRBV9 and TRBJ1-2; 10 bases map to TRBD1. From germline, CDR1 is SGDLS and CDR2 YYNGEE. This CDR3 has 16 amino acids. V dropped 0 bases and J dropped 2; count of bases not matched to a gene: 4. The CDR3 bases are TGTGCCAGCAGCGTAGCGCCGGGACAGGGGAACTATGGCTACACCTTC. Translated, it gives CASSVAPGQGNYGYTF.